This paragraph reports one TCR beta chain. Its antigen is not known. Profiling relied on immunoSEQ multiplex PCR, and the TCRdb table lists in-frame clones only, not all of them. This table has around 30,000 clones, about 86% appearing once. These data come from a study of a mutant IDH1 vaccine in newly diagnosed glioma. Looking at the study overall: Vaccination started 4-6 weeks after radiotherapy alone, or with temozolomide cycles. Males made up 62.5% and females about 38% of treated patients, whose mean age was approximately 43 years. Patients arrived already treated with radiotherapy, temozolomide, or both, most having had both.

Regarding time point: week 47, end of study. Every single dose of the vaccine, 300 ug of mutant IDH1 20-mer peptide, came with topical imiquimod. Vaccinations, eight in total, occurred in weeks 1, 3, 5, 7, 11, 15, 19, 23. CDR1 is SGHDT, CDR2 YYEEEE, per germline. Unmatched junction bases numbered 12, after V lost 1 base and J lost 7 bases. This CDR3 is built from 17 residues. The rearrangement joins TRBV5-6 to TRBJ1-5; 9 nucleotides match TRBD1. The source was PBMCs, collected from a glioma patient whose treatment included an IDH1 peptide vaccine. This TCR was sampled from a woman in her twenties or thirties with glioma. The CDR3 loop reads CASSLTGQGKNVQPQHF. For the CDR3, the DNA is TGTGCCAGCAGCTTGACGGGACAGGGAAAAAATGTACAGCCCCAGCATTTT.